One and the same sample provided the 29 T cell receptor beta chains below, sequenced in a study of cytomegalovirus exposure and HLA in healthy donors (dated by TCRdb to about 2017). The library was obtained by the immunoSEQ multiplex PCR assay. For the multiplex PCR, a mixture combining 60 forward primers for TCR Vbeta segments and 13 reverse primers for TCR Jbeta segments was used. The source is immuneACCESS, and TCRdb retained only in-frame sequences with V and J called. Part of the clones is not carried over; for the studies checked, unresolved V genes explain less than half of this, and the remainder is unexplained. Here the sample has over 120,000 clones; 65% to 90% occur a single time. The ten top clones hold roughly 2.8% of the sample. The sequencing sample was made of PBMCs. The receptors were gathered from a woman aged 30 to 39 in good health and CMV-seronegative.

The chain has TRBV10-1 and TRBJ2-3; weak D call: TRBD1 (5 bases). Germline V CDR1 and CDR2: WNHNN, SYGVQD (reference sequence). CDR3 length: 16 amino acids. Trimming left V 2 bases short and J 0 bases short, with 12 bases between. CDR3 nucleotide sequence: TGCGCCAGCAGTGAGAGGACACCCACGAGCACAGATACGCAGTATTTT. It codes for CASSERTPTSTDTQYF.

The chain joins TRBV5-4 to TRBJ2-7, with TRBD1 matching 7 bases. There are 14 residues in the CDR3. The junction had 6 bases not matched to a gene; V was cut back by 2 bases and J by 4 bases. The germline V gene encodes CDR1 SGHNT and CDR2 YYREEE (reference sequence). The CDR3 loop reads CASSFGKGQYEQYF. The CDR3 region has the DNA TGTGCCAGCAGCTTCGGGAAGGGACAGTACGAGCAGTACTTC.

V usage is TRBV5-6 and J usage is TRBJ1-6, with a weak D call TRBD1 (5 bases). This CDR3 contains 14 residues. Trimming removed 0 bases at V and 9 bases at J, with 10 bases between. Germline V gene sequence: CDR1 SGHDT, CDR2 YYEEEE. The CDR3 DNA sequence: TGTGCCAGCAGCTTGGTTCAGGGCGGTTCACCCCTCCACTTT. This encodes CASSLVQGGSPLHF.

The chain recombines TRBV5-1 with TRBJ2-1; 7 bases fit TRBD1. The CDR3 has 18 residues. Germline loops: CDR1 SGHRS, CDR2 YFSETQ. Trimming at V came to 1 base and at J to 0 bases, leaving 10 bases not matched to a gene. Here the CDR3 DNA reads TGCGCCAGCAGCTTGTTTCGGACAGGTTCGAGCTCCTACAATGAGCAGTTCTTC. Translated, it gives CASSLFRTGSSSYNEQFF.

This clone was seen a few times. The V call is TRBV11-2, the J call TRBJ1-2; weak D call: TRBD1 (5 bases). The V and J ends lost 2 bases and 4 bases respectively, with 8 bases between them. This CDR3 has 13 amino acids. The germline gives CDR1 SGHAT, CDR2 FQNNGV. The CDR3 sequence: CASSLQGTYGYTF. CDR3 sequence (DNA): TGTGCCAGCAGCTTACAGGGAACCTATGGCTACACCTTC. Full variable domain (rest looked up from reference TRBV11-2 and TRBJ1-2): EAGVAQSPRYKIIEKRQSVAFWCNPISGHATLYWYQQILGQGPKLLIQFQNNGVVDDSQLPKDRFSAERLKGVDSTLKIQPAKLEDSAVYLCASSLQGTYGYTFGSGTRLTVV.

The V gene is TRBV7-2, the J gene TRBJ2-7; TRBD2 aligns across 12 bases. V lost 1 base to trimming and J lost 2 bases; unmatched junction nucleotides: 9. CDR1 SGHTA and CDR2 FQGNSA come from the germline V gene. The CDR3 spans 18 residues. Here the CDR3 reads CASSLDILLAGGTYEQYF. The CDR3 nucleotides are TGTGCCAGCAGCTTAGATATACTTCTAGCGGGGGGGACCTACGAGCAGTACTTC.

The sample holds one count of this clone. The V call is TRBV5-1, the J call TRBJ2-2, with 7 bases fitting TRBD1. J gave up 0 bases and V 5 bases, and 4 bases lay outside the gene matches. Germline CDR1 SGHRS, CDR2 YFSETQ. The CDR3 consists of 15 residues. The CDR3 spells CASSPGQPNTGELFF. The CDR3 DNA follows: TGCGCCAGCAGTCCGGGACAGCCGAACACCGGGGAGCTGTTTTTT.

The chain employs TRBV7-2 and TRBJ1-5; maybe TRBD1 (6 bases). Germline CDR1 reads SGHTA; CDR2 reads FQGNSA. The CDR3 is made up of 14 amino acids. V was shortened by 5 bases and J by 6 bases, with 14 bases between the two germline ends. CDR3 sequence reads: CASSLDRSGQPQHF. The DNA for the CDR3 is TGTGCCAGCAGCCTCGACAGGTCAGGTCAGCCCCAGCATTTT. Combining the CDR3 with reference TRBV7-2 and TRBJ1-5 gives the whole variable domain GAGVSQSPSNKVTEKGKDVELRCDPISGHTALYWYRQSLGQGLEFLIYFQGNSAPDKSGLPSDRFSAERTGGSVSTLTIQRTQQEDSAVYLCASSLDRSGQPQHFGDGTRLSIL.

The chain combines TRBV27 with TRBJ2-5; 8 nucleotides align to TRBD2. The CDR3 totals 16 residues. Germline CDR1 is MNHEY and CDR2 is SMNVEV (reference sequence). After removal of 3 bases from V and 1 base from J, the junction contained 7 bases not matched to a gene. CDR3 DNA sequence: TGTGCCAGCAGTTTTGCGGGAGGCCGGAGCCAAGAGACCCAGTACTTC. Translating it yields CASSFAGGRSQETQYF.

The table lists this clone with a few counts. This chain uses TRBV6-6 with TRBJ1-4, with 8 bases lining up with TRBD1. V shed 7 bases and J 2 bases; nucleotides not matched to a gene: 3. In germline, CDR1 is MNHNY, CDR2 SVGAGI (reference sequence). The CDR3 loop spans 14 amino acids. The CDR3 DNA is TGTGCCAGCAACCCAGGGGGCACTAATGAAAAACTGTTTTTT. Its protein product is CASNPGGTNEKLFF.

This clone was recorded a few times. The DNA of the CDR3 is TGTGCCAGCAGCTTGGCGGCAGGGGGACGGGAGTCAAAACTGTTTTTT. Residues: CASSLAAGGRESKLFF. The V call is TRBV5-6, the J call TRBJ1-4; 7 positions match TRBD1. The V gene's germline CDR1 is SGHDT and CDR2 YYEEEE. The trim removed 0 bases at V and 10 bases at J, leaving 12 bases unmatched. The CDR3 runs 16 residues.

V gene TRBV7-2 combines with J gene TRBJ2-3; 7 bases line up with TRBD2. V lost 1 base, J lost 7 bases, and 5 bases stayed unmatched. The CDR3 sequence is 14 residues long. Per the germline V gene, CDR1 is SGHTA and CDR2 is FQGNSA. DNA of the CDR3: TGTGCCAGCAGCTTAGGACTAGCCATTAATACGCAGTATTTT. It codes for CASSLGLAINTQYF.

The rearrangement joins TRBV7-9 to TRBJ1-1; 11 nucleotides align to TRBD1. Germline CDR1 reads SEHNR; CDR2 reads FQNEAQ (reference sequence). V shed 5 bases, J shed 4 bases, and the junction held 6 bases outside the gene matches. The CDR3 has 15 amino acids. The CDR3 reads CASSERTGGFTEAFF. The CDR3 bases are TGTGCCAGCAGCGAAAGGACAGGGGGCTTCACTGAAGCTTTCTTT.

The sample holds a few counts of this clone. This chain uses TRBV29-1 with TRBJ1-1; no firm D call. The V and J ends lost 7 bases and 1 base respectively, with 16 bases between them. CDR3 length equals 14 residues. Germline-derived CDR1 and CDR2 are SQVTM and ANQGSEA. CDR3 in amino acids: CSATTLDTNTEAFF. CDR3 DNA: TGCAGCGCGACAACCTTAGATACGAACACTGAAGCTTTCTTT.

This clone has more than one count but fewer than ten. The V call is TRBV5-1, the J call TRBJ1-1; 8 nucleotides agree with TRBD1. Trimming removed 5 bases from V and 3 bases from J; junction bases left unmatched: 3. The CDR3 sequence is 13 residues long. The V gene's germline CDR1 is SGHRS and CDR2 YFSETQ. The CDR3 region is CASSQGADTEAFF. The CDR3, as DNA: TGCGCCAGCAGTCAGGGGGCTGACACTGAAGCTTTCTTT. The variable domain in full, with the rest retrieved from reference TRBV5-1 and TRBJ1-1, is KAGVTQTPRYLIKTRGQQVTLSCSPISGHRSVSWYQQTPGQGLQFLFEYFSETQRNKGNFPGRFSGRQFSNSRSEMNVSTLELGDSALYLCASSQGADTEAFFGQGTRLTVV.

The chain combines TRBV5-1 with TRBJ1-5; D not certain. V dropped 2 bases and J dropped 3 bases, with 12 bases sitting between them. CDR1 is SGHRS, CDR2 YFSETQ, per germline. The CDR3 runs to 15 residues. The CDR3, as DNA: TGCGCCAGCAGCTTATCCGGGTATGCCAATCAGCCCCAGCATTTT. This translates into CASSLSGYANQPQHF.

The chain recombines TRBV29-1 with TRBJ1-3; the match to TRBD1 covers 8 bases. The CDR3 covers 15 residues. J was trimmed by 2 bases and V by 5 bases; bases with no gene match: 8. The germline gives CDR1 SQVTM, CDR2 ANQGSEA. CDR3 coding DNA: TGCAGCGTTCGAGACACAGGGGGAGCTGGAAACACCATATATTTT. Residues: CSVRDTGGAGNTIYF.

The chain recombines TRBV18 with TRBJ2-2; weak D call: TRBD1 (5 bases). The CDR3 totals 15 residues. V was clipped by 3 bases and J by 1 base, with 9 bases between them. Per the germline V gene, CDR1 is KGHSH and CDR2 is LQKENI. CDR3 loop: CASSPQTGNTGELFF. The DNA for the CDR3 is TGTGCCAGCTCACCCCAAACAGGGAACACCGGGGAGCTGTTTTTT.

The V and J genes are TRBV4-1 and TRBJ2-7; TRBD2 aligns across 12 bases. Germline lookup yields CDR1 MGHRA and CDR2 YSYEKL. Trimming removed 1 base from V and 9 bases from J; junction bases left unmatched: 10. The length of the CDR3 is 16 residues. The CDR3 is CASSQGWRTSGVGQYF. CDR3 nucleotide sequence: TGCGCCAGCAGCCAAGGATGGAGGACTAGCGGGGTCGGGCAGTACTTC.

This chain links TRBV27 with TRBJ2-1; 10 positions agree with TRBD2. The junction had 11 bases not matched to a gene; V was cut back by 4 bases and J by 5 bases. This CDR3 spans 17 amino acids. Germline V gene lookup returns CDR1 MNHEY and CDR2 SMNVEV (reference sequence). The CDR3 DNA sequence: TGTGCCAGCAGTTCGCTCGCCGCAGGACTAGCGGACAATGAGCAGTTCTTC. It yields the protein CASSSLAAGLADNEQFF.

The chain joins TRBV19 to TRBJ2-1; 7 positions match TRBD1. The CDR3 consists of 16 residues. V dropped 3 bases and J dropped 4; count of bases not matched to a gene: 9. Germline V gene lookup returns CDR1 LNHDA and CDR2 SQIVND (reference sequence). CDR3 loop: CASSILTGQSYNEQFF. DNA for the CDR3: TGTGCCAGTAGTATTTTAACGGGACAGAGTTACAATGAGCAGTTCTTC. The variable domain in full, with the rest retrieved from reference TRBV19 and TRBJ2-1, is DGGITQSPKYLFRKEGQNVTLSCEQNLNHDAMYWYRQDPGQGLRLIYYSQIVNDFQKGDIAEGYSVSREKKESFPLTVTSAQKNPTAFYLCASSILTGQSYNEQFFGPGTRLTVL.

This chain uses TRBV10-3 with TRBJ2-7, with 8 bases identical to TRBD1. This CDR3 spans 13 amino acids. V was pared by 6 bases and J by 6 bases, with 7 bases of the junction left unmatched. The germline gives CDR1 ENHRY, CDR2 SYGVKD. The CDR3 bases are TGTGCCATCAGCACTGACAGGGGAGGCGAGCAGTACTTC. Translated: CAISTDRGGEQYF.

This clone was seen more than once but under ten times. The chain carries TRBV5-1 and TRBJ1-2, with D hard to call. This CDR3 is 12 amino acids long. V lost 3 bases to trimming and J lost 2 bases, with 5 bases between them. CDR1 is SGHRS, CDR2 YFSETQ, per germline. The chain's CDR3 is CASSSGNYGYTF. CDR3 bases: TGCGCCAGCAGCTCGGGAAACTATGGCTACACCTTC.

This clone was counted only a few times. The V and J genes are TRBV5-4 and TRBJ2-2, with D uncertain. V was shortened by 1 base and J by 6 bases, with 10 bases between the two germline ends. This CDR3 is built from 14 residues. Per germline, CDR1 SGHNT and CDR2 YYREEE (reference sequence). CDR3 loop: CASSLYIQAGELFF. CDR3 DNA: TGTGCCAGCAGCTTGTATATCCAGGCCGGGGAGCTGTTTTTT.

Concerning this clone: Relative to the germline gene, one junction end is altered; a read error may explain this. V is TRBV7-9 and J is TRBJ2-7; TRBD1 matches at 9 bases. Looked up from germline, CDR1 is SEHNR and CDR2 is FQNEAQ (reference sequence). The CDR3 sequence is 16 residues long. The CDR3 DNA reads as TGTTCCAGCAGCGGAATTCCCGGGACAGGGCTTTACGAGCAGTACTTC. This codes for CSSSGIPGTGLYEQYF.

This chain links TRBV6-5 with TRBJ2-5; 7 nucleotides line up with TRBD2. The CDR3 consists of 14 residues. The V segment lost 10 bases and the J segment 2 bases; nucleotides outside the gene matches: 10. Germline values: CDR1 MNHEY, CDR2 SVGAGI. The CDR3 loop reads CAIGRDYLQETQYF. The DNA of the CDR3 is TGTGCCATCGGCCGGGACTATCTTCAAGAGACCCAGTACTTC.

This clone was counted a single time. The CDR3 DNA reads TGTGCCAGCTCACCGGGGGCCCTTCCGGAGACCCAGTACTTC. Its translation: CASSPGALPETQYF. The V call is TRBV18, the J call TRBJ2-5; the D gene is possibly TRBD1 (6 bases). This CDR3 is 14 amino acids long. Trimming shortened V by 3 bases and J by 5 bases, and 13 bases separated the two germline ends. Germline CDR1 is KGHSH and CDR2 is LQKENI.

This clone has only one observation. The chain is built from TRBV28 and TRBJ2-3, with D tentatively TRBD2 (6 bases). V lost 7 bases and J lost 1, with 12 bases in between. CDR1 and CDR2 (germline): MDHEN, SYDVKM. The CDR3 is 14 residues long. The CDR3 here is CASTTGEGTDTQYF. CDR3 DNA sequence: TGTGCCAGCACCACGGGAGAGGGCACAGATACGCAGTATTTT.

The CDR3 sequence: CASSSGTGLAYGYTF. Written as DNA, the CDR3 is TGTGCCAGCAGCTCCGGGACAGGGTTGGCCTATGGCTACACCTTC. The chain combines TRBV7-6 with TRBJ1-2, with 9 bases that match TRBD1. CDR3 length: 15 amino acids. The V gene end was trimmed by 4 bases and the J gene end by 4 bases; junction bases not matched to a gene: 7. The germline gives CDR1 SGHVS, CDR2 FNYEAQ.